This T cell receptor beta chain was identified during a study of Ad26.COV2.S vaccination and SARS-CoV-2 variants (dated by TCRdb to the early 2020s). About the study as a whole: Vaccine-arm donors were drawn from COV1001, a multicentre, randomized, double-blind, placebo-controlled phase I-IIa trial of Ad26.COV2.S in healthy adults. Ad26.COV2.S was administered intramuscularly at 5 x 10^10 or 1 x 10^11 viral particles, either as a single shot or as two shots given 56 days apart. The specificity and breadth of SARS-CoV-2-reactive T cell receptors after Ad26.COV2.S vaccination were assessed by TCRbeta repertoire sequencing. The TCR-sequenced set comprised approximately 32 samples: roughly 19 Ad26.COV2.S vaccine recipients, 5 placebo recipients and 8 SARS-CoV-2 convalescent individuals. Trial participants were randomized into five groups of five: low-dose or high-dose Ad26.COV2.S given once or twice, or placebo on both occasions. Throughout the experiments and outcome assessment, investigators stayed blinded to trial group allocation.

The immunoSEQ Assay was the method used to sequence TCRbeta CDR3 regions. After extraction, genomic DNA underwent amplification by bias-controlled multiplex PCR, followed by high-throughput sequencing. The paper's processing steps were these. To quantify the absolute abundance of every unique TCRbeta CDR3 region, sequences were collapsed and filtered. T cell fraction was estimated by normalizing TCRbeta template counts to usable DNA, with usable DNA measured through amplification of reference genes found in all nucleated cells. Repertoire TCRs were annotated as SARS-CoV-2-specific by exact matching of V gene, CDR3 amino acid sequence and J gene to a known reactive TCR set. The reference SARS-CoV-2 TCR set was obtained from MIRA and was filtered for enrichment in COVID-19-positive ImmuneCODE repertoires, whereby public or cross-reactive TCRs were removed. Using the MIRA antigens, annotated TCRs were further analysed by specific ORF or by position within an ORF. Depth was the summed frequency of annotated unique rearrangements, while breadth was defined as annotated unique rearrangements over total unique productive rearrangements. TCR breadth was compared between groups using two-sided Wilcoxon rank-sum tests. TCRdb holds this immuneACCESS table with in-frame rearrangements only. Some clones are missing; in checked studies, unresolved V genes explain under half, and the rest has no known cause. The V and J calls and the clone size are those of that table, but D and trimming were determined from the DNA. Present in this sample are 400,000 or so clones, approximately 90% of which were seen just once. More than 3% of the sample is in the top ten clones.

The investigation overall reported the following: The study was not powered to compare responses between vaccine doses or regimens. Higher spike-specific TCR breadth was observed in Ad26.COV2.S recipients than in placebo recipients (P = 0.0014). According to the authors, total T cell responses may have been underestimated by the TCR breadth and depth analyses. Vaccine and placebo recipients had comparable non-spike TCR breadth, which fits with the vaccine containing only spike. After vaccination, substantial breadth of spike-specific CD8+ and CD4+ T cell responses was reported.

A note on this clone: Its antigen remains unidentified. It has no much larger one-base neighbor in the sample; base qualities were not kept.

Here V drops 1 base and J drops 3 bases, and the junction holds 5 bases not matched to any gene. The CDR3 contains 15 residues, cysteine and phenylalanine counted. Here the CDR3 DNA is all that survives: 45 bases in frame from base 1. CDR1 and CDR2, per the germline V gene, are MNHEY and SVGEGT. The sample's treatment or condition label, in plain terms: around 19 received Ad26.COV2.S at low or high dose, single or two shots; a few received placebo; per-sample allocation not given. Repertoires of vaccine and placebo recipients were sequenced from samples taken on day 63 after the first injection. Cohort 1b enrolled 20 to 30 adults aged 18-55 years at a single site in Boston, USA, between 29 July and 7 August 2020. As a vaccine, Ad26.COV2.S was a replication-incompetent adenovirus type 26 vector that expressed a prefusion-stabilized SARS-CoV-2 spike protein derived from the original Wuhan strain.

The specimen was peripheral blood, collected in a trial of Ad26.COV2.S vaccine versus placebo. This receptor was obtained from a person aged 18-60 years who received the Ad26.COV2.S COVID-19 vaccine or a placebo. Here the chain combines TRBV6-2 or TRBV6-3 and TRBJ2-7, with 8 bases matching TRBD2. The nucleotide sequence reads TGTGCCAGCAGTTACTTGGCGGGGGGTAACTACGAGCAGTACTTC. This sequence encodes CASSYLAGGNYEQYF.